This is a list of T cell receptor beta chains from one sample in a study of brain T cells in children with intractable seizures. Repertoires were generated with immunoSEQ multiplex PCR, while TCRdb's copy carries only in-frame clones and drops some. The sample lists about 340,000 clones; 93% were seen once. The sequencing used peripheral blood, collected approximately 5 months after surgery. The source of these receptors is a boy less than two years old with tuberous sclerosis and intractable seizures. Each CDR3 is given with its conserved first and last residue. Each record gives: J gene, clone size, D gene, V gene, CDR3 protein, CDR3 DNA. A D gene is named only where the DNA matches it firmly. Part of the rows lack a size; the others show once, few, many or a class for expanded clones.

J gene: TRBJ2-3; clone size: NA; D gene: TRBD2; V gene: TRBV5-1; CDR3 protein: CASNAKWTSGRSNSTDTQYF; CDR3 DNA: TGCGCCAGCAACGCCAAGTGGACTAGCGGTAGATCAAATAGCACAGATACGCAGTATTTT
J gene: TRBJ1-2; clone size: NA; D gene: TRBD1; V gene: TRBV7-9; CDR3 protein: CASSVRDRGGYTF; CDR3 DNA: TGTGCCAGCAGTGTCCGGGACAGGGGAGGCTACACCTTC
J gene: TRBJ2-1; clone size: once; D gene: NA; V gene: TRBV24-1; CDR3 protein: CATSDLRGNWEQFF; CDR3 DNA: TGTGCCACCAGTGATTTAAGGGGGAACTGGGAGCAGTTCTTC
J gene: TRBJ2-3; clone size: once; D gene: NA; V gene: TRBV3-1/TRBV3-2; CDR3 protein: CASSHPTRGVDDTQYF; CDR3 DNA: TGTGCCAGCAGCCACCCAACTAGAGGGGTAGATGATACGCAGTATTTT
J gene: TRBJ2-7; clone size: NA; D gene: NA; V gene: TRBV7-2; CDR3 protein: CASSSGVYEQYF; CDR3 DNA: TGTGCCAGCAGCTCCGGAGTGTACGAGCAGTACTTC
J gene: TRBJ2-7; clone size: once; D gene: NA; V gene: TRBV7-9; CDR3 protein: CASSLSQGSYEQYF; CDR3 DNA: TGTGCCAGCAGCTTATCCCAGGGTTCCTACGAGCAGTACTTC
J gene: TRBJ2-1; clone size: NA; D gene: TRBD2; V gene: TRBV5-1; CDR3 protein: CASSLAPQNSGGSYNEQFF; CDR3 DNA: TGCGCCAGCAGCTTGGCCCCTCAGAACAGCGGGGGGTCCTACAATGAGCAGTTCTTC
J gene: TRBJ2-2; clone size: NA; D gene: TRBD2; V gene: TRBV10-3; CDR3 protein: CAIKGGGDTGELFF; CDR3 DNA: TGTGCCATCAAGGGCGGGGGTGACACCGGGGAGCTGTTTTTT
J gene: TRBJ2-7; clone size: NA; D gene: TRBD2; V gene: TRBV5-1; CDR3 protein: CASSRGLAGGPFSYEQYF; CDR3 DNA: TGCGCCAGCAGCAGGGGACTAGCGGGGGGCCCCTTTTCCTACGAGCAGTACTTC
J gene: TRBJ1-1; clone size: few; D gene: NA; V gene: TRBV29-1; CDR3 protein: CSGEKNTEAFF; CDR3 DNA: TGCTCCGGAGAGAAGAACACTGAAGCTTTCTTT
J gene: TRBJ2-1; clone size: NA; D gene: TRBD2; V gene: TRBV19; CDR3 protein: CASSIEASGTNEQFF; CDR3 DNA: TGTGCCAGTAGTATAGAGGCTAGCGGGACCAATGAGCAGTTCTTC
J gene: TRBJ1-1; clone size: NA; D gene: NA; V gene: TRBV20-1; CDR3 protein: CSASFPGNTEAFF; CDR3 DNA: TGCAGTGCTAGTTTTCCGGGAAACACTGAAGCTTTCTTT
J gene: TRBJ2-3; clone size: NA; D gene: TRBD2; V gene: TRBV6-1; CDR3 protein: CASSEFPRVLAGGLTDTQYF; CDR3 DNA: TGTGCCAGCAGTGAATTCCCTCGGGTCCTAGCGGGGGGCCTCACAGATACGCAGTATTTT
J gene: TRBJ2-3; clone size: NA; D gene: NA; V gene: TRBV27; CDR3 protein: CASSQLLGTDTQYF; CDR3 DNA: TGTGCCAGCAGCCAGCTGCTGGGCACAGATACGCAGTATTTT
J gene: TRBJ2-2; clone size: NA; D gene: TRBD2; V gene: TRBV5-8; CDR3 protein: CASSVRGGGTGELFF; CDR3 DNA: TGTGCCAGCAGCGTGCGGGGGGGTGGCACCGGGGAGCTGTTTTTT
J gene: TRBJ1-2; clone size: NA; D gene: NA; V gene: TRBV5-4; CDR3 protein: CASRPGWDKNSDVGYTF; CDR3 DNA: TGTGCCAGCAGACCGGGGTGGGACAAAAATTCGGATGTGGGCTACACCTTC
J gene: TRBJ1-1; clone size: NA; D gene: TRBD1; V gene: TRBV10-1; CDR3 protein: CASSGDRGLTEAFF; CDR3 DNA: TGCGCCAGCAGCGGGGACAGGGGGTTAACTGAAGCTTTCTTT
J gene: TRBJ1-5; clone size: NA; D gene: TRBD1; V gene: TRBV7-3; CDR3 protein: CASSSPTGSGQPQHF; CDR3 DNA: TGTGCCAGCAGCTCACCGACAGGGTCGGGTCAGCCCCAGCATTTT
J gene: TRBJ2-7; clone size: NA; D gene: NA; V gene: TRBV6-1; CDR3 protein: CASSEVRQLYEQYF; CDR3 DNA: TGTGCCAGCAGTGAAGTCCGACAGCTCTACGAGCAGTACTTC
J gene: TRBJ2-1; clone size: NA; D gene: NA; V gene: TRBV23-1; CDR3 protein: CASSQSISQANNEQFF; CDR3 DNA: TGCGCCAGCAGTCAATCGATTTCACAGGCCAACAATGAGCAGTTCTTC
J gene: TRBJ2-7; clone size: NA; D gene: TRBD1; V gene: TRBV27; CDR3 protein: CASMADRDSYEQYF; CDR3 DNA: TGTGCCAGCATGGCCGACAGGGACTCCTACGAGCAGTACTTC
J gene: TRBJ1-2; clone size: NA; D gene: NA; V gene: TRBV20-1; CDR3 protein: CSALYGYTF; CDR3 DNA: TGCAGTGCCCTCTATGGCTACACCTTC
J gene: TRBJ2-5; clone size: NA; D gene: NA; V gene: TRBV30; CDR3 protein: CAWKLVPRETQYF; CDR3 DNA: TGTGCCTGGAAGCTGGTCCCTCGAGAGACCCAGTACTTC
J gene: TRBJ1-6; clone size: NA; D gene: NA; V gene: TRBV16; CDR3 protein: CASSQPGRHSPLHF; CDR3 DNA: TGTGCCAGCAGCCAACCCGGGCGGCATTCACCCCTCCACTTT
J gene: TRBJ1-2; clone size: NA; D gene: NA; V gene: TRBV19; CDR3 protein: CASSIGSPSYGYTF; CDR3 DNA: TGTGCCAGTAGTATAGGCAGCCCGTCCTATGGCTACACCTTC
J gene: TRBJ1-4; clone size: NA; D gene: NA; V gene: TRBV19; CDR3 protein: CASSSDRFSEKLFF; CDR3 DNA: TGTGCCAGTAGTTCCGACAGGTTTAGTGAAAAACTGTTTTTT
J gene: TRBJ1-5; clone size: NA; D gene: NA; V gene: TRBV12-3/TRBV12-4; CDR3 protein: CASHGGPNQPQHF; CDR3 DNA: TGTGCCAGCCACGGGGGCCCAAACCAGCCCCAGCATTTT
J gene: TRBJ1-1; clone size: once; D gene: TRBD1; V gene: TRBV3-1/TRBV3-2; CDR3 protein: CASSRQSGGASEAFF; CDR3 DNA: TGTGCCAGCAGCCGCCAATCAGGGGGCGCTTCTGAAGCTTTCTTT
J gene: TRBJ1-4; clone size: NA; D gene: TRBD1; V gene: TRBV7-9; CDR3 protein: CASTLGQGGEKLFF; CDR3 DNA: TGTGCCAGCACCCTGGGACAGGGAGGTGAAAAACTGTTTTTT
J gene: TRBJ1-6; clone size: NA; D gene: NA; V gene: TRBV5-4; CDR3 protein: CASSLYGRSYNSPLHF; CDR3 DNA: TGTGCCAGCAGCTTGTATGGACGCTCCTATAATTCACCCCTCCACTTT
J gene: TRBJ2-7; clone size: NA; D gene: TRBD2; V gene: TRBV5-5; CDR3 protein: CASSLTSGRAYEQYF; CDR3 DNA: TGTGCCAGCAGCTTGACTAGCGGGAGGGCCTACGAGCAGTACTTC
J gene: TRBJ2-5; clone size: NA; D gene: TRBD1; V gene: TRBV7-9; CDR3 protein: CASSHTGTGWLETQYF; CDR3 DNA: TGTGCCAGCAGCCATACGGGGACAGGGTGGCTAGAGACCCAGTACTTC
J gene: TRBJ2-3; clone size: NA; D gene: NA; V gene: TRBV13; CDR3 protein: CASSLPGRPPDTQYF; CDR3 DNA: TGTGCCAGCAGCCTCCCCGGCCGACCACCCGATACGCAGTATTTT
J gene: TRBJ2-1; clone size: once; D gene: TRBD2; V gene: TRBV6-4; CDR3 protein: CASSALAGVGNEQFF; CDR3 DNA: TGTGCCAGCAGTGCACTAGCGGGAGTTGGAAATGAGCAGTTCTTC
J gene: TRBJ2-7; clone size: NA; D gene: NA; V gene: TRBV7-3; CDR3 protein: CASSLKASGTGAYEQYF; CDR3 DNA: TGTGCCAGCAGCTTAAAAGCTAGCGGGACAGGGGCCTACGAGCAGTACTTC
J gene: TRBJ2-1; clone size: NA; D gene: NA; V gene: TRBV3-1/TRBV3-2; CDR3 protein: CASSPDGLAANEQFF; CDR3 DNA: TGTGCCAGCAGCCCTGACGGGCTCGCTGCCAATGAGCAGTTCTTC
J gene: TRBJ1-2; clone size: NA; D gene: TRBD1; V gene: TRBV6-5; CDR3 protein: CAIHLQGAREGYTF; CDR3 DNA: TGTGCCATCCACTTACAGGGGGCGAGGGAGGGCTACACCTTC
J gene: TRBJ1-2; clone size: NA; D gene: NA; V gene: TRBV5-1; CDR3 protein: CASSLGGANYGYTF; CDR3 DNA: TGCGCCAGCAGCTTGGGGGGCGCTAACTATGGCTACACCTTC
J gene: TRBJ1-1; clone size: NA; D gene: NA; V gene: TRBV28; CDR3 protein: CASSTYSPSPEAFF; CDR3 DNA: TGTGCCAGCAGTACATACTCACCCAGCCCTGAAGCTTTCTTT
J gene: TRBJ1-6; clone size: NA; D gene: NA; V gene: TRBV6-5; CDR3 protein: CASSFEDSSYNSPLHF; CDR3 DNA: TGTGCCAGCAGTTTCGAGGACAGCTCCTATAATTCACCCCTCCACTTT
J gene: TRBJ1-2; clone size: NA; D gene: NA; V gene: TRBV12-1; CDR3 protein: CASSFRGRGFFGYGYTF; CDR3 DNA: TGTGCCAGCAGCTTCCGGGGCAGGGGTTTTTTTGGCTATGGCTACACCTTC
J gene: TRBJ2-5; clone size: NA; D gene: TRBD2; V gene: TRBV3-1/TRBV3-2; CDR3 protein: CASSQALTSEETQYF; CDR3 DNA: TGTGCCAGCAGCCAAGCACTGACTAGCGAAGAGACCCAGTACTTC
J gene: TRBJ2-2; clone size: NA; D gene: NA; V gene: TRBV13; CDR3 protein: CASSSTSTGNANTGELFF; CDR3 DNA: TGTGCCAGCAGCTCCACCTCAACAGGAAACGCGAACACCGGGGAGCTGTTTTTT
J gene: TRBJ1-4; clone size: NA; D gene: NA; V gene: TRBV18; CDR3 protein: CASSPVGEELFF; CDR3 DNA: TGTGCCAGCTCACCGGTCGGGGAGGAACTGTTTTTT
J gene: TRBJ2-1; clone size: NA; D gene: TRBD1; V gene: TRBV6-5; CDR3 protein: CASSFRDRGKEQFF; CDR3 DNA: TGTGCCAGCAGTTTCCGGGACAGGGGCAAAGAGCAGTTCTTC
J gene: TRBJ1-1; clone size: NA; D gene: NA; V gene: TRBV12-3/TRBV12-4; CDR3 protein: CASSLRDEAFF; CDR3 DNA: TGTGCCAGCAGTCTTAGGGACGAAGCTTTCTTT
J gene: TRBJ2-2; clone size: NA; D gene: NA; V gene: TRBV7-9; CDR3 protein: CASSSQRGAGPNTGELFF; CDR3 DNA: TGTGCCAGCAGCTCCCAACGAGGGGCAGGTCCGAACACCGGGGAGCTGTTTTTT
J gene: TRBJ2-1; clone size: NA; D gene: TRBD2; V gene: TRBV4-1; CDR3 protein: CASRGTSGGNEQFF; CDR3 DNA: TGCGCCAGCCGCGGGACTAGCGGGGGCAATGAGCAGTTCTTC
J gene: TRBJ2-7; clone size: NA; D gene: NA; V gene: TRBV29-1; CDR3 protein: CSVTISDEQYF; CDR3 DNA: TGCAGCGTTACCATCTCGGACGAGCAGTACTTC
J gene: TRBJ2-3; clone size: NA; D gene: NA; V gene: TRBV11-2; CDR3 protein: CASSQGYGAQGTQYF; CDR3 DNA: TGTGCCAGCAGCCAAGGCTACGGGGCGCAAGGTACGCAGTATTTT
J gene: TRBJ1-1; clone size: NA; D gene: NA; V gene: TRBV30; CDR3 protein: CACRGGMNTEAFF; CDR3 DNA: TGTGCCTGCAGGGGAGGGATGAACACTGAAGCTTTCTTT
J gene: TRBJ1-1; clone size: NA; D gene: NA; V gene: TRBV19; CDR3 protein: CASSIDRTAEAFF; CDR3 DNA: TGTGCCAGTAGTATAGATCGAACCGCCGAAGCTTTCTTT
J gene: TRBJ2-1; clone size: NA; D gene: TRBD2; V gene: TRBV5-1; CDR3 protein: CASSLAGLAGAPNEQFF; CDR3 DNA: TGCGCCAGCAGCTTGGCAGGGCTAGCGGGGGCGCCTAATGAGCAGTTCTTC
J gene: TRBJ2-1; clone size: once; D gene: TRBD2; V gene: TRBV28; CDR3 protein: CASSSLAGHPRFF; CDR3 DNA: TGTGCCAGCAGTTCCTTAGCGGGACACCCTAGGTTCTTC
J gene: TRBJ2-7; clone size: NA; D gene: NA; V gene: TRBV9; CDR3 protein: CASSPQPDGLTPHEQYF; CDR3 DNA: TGTGCCAGCAGCCCACAACCGGACGGTTTGACCCCCCACGAGCAGTACTTC
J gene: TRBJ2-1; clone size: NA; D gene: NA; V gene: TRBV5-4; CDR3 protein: CASSFTPNEQFF; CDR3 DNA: TGTGCCAGCAGCTTTACGCCCAATGAGCAGTTCTTC
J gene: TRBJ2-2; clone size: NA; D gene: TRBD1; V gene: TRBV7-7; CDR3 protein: CASSVTGGPHPNTGELFF; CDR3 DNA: TGTGCTAGCAGCGTGACAGGGGGCCCCCACCCGAACACCGGGGAGCTGTTTTTT
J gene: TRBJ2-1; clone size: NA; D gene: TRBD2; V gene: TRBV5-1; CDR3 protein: CASSLRAGGTSEQFF; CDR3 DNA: TGCGCCAGCAGCTTGCGAGCGGGAGGTACGAGTGAGCAGTTCTTC
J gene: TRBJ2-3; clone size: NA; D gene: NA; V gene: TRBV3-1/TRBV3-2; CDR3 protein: CASSQSLISTDTQYF; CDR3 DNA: TGTGCCAGCAGCCAATCTCTCATTAGCACAGATACGCAGTATTTT